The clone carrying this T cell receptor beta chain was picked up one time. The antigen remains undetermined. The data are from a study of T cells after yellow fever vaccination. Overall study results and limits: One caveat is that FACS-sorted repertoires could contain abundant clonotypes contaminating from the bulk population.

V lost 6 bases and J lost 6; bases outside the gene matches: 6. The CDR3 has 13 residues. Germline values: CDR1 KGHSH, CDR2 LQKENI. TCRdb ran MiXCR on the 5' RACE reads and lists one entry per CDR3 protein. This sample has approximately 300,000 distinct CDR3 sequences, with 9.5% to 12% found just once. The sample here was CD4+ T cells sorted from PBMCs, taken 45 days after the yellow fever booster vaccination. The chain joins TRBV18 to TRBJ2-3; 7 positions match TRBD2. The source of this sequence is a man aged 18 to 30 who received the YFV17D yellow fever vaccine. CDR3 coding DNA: TGTGCCAGCTCGCCCGGGGGGAAGGATACGCAGTATTTT. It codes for CASSPGGKDTQYF. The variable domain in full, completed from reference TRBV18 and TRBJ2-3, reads NAGVMQNPRHLVRRRGQEARLRCSPMKGHSHVYWYRQLPEEGLKFMVYLQKENIIDESGMPKERFSAEFPKEGPSILRIQQVVRGDSAAYFCASSPGGKDTQYFGPGTRLTVL.